A single sample is the source of the 23 T cell receptor beta chains below, sequenced in a study of CD8+CD57+ T cells in acquired aplastic anemia. Genomic DNA acted as the template from which TCR beta VDJ combination and CDR3 sequence profiling were carried out. Via MiXCR, TCRdb re-called the reads, giving one row per CDR3 protein. In the table there are 95,000 to 120,000 distinct CDR3 sequences, approximately 48% of which are singletons. Sample: sorted CD4+, CD8+, or CD8+CD57+ T cells (not recorded which) from PBMCs. The receptors originated from a human donor in good health, serving as a control.

This clonotype occurred a few times. The rearrangement links TRBV2 to TRBJ1-6; D is unresolved. Germline CDR1 SNHLY, CDR2 FYNNEI. V was trimmed by 3 bases and J by 4 bases, leaving 4 bases between them. The CDR3 covers 13 residues. The CDR3 loop reads CASSEAYNSPLHF. In DNA form, the CDR3 reads TGTGCCAGCAGTGAGGCATATAATTCACCCCTCCACTTT. Variable domain in full (rest from reference TRBV2 and TRBJ1-6): EPEVTQTPSHQVTQMGQEVILRCVPISNHLYFYWYRQILGQKVEFLVSFYNNEISEKSEIFDDQFSVERPDGSNFTLKIRSTKLEDSAMYFCASSEAYNSPLHFGNGTRLTVT.

As regards this clonotype: Just one base apart from a much larger clone, this may be a read error. The chain is built from TRBV19 and TRBJ1-1; D might be TRBD1 (6 bases). The CDR3 extends over 16 amino acids. V was pared by 3 bases and J by 1 base, with 15 bases between. Per the germline V gene, CDR1 is LNHDA and CDR2 is SQIVND (reference sequence). CDR3: CASSINLDRTNTEAFF. As DNA, the CDR3 is TGTGCCAGTAGTATTAACCTCGACAGGACGAACACTGAAGCTTTCTTT.

This clonotype was recorded many times. The chain links TRBV7-3 to TRBJ2-7; 8 nucleotides agree with TRBD1. CDR1 and CDR2 from the germline V gene are SGHTA and FQGTGA. Trimming took 0 bases from V and 6 from J; bases not matched to a gene: 4. This CDR3 is 14 amino acids long. As DNA, the CDR3 is TGTGCCAGCAGCTTAACGGGAACAGGGGGCGAGCAGTACTTC. The encoded protein is CASSLTGTGGEQYF.

The chain is built from TRBV19 and TRBJ2-3; D is possibly TRBD1 (7 bases). Trimming removed 9 bases from V and 4 bases from J, with 14 bases in between. CDR1 LNHDA and CDR2 SQIVND come from the germline V gene (reference sequence). The CDR3 totals 13 residues. As DNA, the CDR3 is TGTGCCAGGGGGGGACAGCCGCCAGATACGCAGTATTTT. Its protein product is CARGGQPPDTQYF.

A few counts support this clonotype. The CDR3 spells CASSYSSENTEAFF. The CDR3 DNA reads TGTGCCAGCAGTTACTCCTCAGAGAACACTGAAGCTTTCTTT. The rearrangement links TRBV6-5 to TRBJ1-1; D is undetermined. The germline V gene has CDR1 MNHEY and CDR2 SVGAGI. The V end was cut by 0 bases, the J end by 1 base, with 6 bases between. CDR3 length: 14 amino acids.

This clonotype came up many times. V usage is TRBV2 and J usage is TRBJ1-5; a weak D match, TRBD1 (6 bases). This CDR3 region has 15 residues. Germline lookup yields CDR1 SNHLY and CDR2 FYNNEI. The ends were cut back, 8 bases at V and 0 bases at J, with 14 bases in the middle. The CDR3: CASALKTGSNQPQHF. CDR3 DNA: TGTGCCAGCGCGCTAAAGACAGGTAGCAATCAGCCCCAGCATTTT.

Turning to this clonotype: A much larger clone differs from this one at a single base, so this may be a read error. The V call is TRBV20-1, the J call TRBJ1-3; D is undetermined. Germline V CDR1 and CDR2: DFQATT, SNEGSKA (reference sequence). V was pared by 2 bases and J by 4 bases, with 18 bases between. This CDR3 has 16 residues. In DNA, the CDR3 is TGCAGTGCTAGACAGCAATCACCGCTCCCGGGAAACACCATATATTTT. Translation gives CSARQQSPLPGNTIYF.

There are many counts of this clonotype. The CDR3 reads CASSRPGTVHSEAFF. In DNA form, the CDR3 reads TGTGCCAGCAGTAGGCCCGGGACAGTTCACTCTGAAGCTTTCTTT. The chain uses TRBV6-1 and TRBJ1-1; 7 bases fit TRBD1. Germline loops: CDR1 MNHNS, CDR2 SASEGT. Losses at the gene ends were 5 bases for V and 6 bases for J; bases not matched to a gene: 12. There are 15 residues in the CDR3.

In DNA form, the CDR3 reads TGCAGTGCTAGAACCCTCTGGGACTCCTATAATTCACCCCTCCACTTT. It is translated as CSARTLWDSYNSPLHF. The rearrangement uses TRBV20-1 and TRBJ1-6; D unclear. CDR3 length: 16 amino acids. V lost 2 bases and J lost 0, with 11 bases in between. Germline loops: CDR1 DFQATT, CDR2 SNEGSKA (reference sequence).

This clonotype was counted between two and nine times. The J gene is TRBJ2-5, the V gene TRBV7-9; TRBD1 matches 8 bases. The trim removed 1 base at V and 0 bases at J, leaving 1 base unmatched. CDR1 is SEHNR, CDR2 FQNEAQ, per germline (reference sequence). CDR3 length: 15 amino acids. The CDR3 loop reads CASSLGTGYQETQYF. Here the CDR3 DNA reads TGTGCCAGCAGCTTAGGGACAGGGTACCAAGAGACCCAGTACTTC.

This clonotype was observed at least ten times. The V and J genes are TRBV20-1 and TRBJ2-7; the D gene could be TRBD1 or TRBD2 (5 bases each). The germline V gene encodes CDR1 DFQATT and CDR2 SNEGSKA (reference sequence). This CDR3 contains 14 residues. Trimming pared 6 bases from V and 3 bases from J, leaving 18 bases between. CDR3 protein: CSALEAGTVYEQYF. The CDR3 DNA follows: TGCAGTGCCTTGGAGGCAGGGACGGTCTACGAGCAGTACTTC.

This clonotype has more than one count but fewer than ten. The chain is built from TRBV29-1 and TRBJ2-7, with 12 bases aligning to TRBD1. Germline V gene lookup returns CDR1 SQVTM and CDR2 ANQGSEA. The ends lost 0 bases at V and 4 bases at J; junction bases unmatched: 7. The CDR3 spans 16 residues. The CDR3 region is CSVEDDGTGGGYEQYF. The CDR3 DNA reads as TGCAGCGTTGAAGATGACGGGACAGGGGGCGGGTACGAGCAGTACTTC.

The rearrangement uses TRBV27 and TRBJ2-2, with unresolved D. V was pared by 7 bases and J by 1 base, with 16 bases between. Germline-derived CDR1 and CDR2 are MNHEY and SMNVEV (reference sequence). The CDR3 has 16 amino acids. This CDR3 is CASTNGIGQNTGELFF. The CDR3 DNA is TGTGCCAGCACTAACGGAATCGGGCAGAACACCGGGGAGCTGTTTTTT.

The table lists this clonotype with many counts. The chain uses TRBV24-1 and TRBJ2-1, with D possibly being TRBD1 or TRBD2 (5 bases each). This CDR3 spans 17 amino acids. Trimming removed 0 bases from V and 5 bases from J, with 16 bases in between. CDR1 KGHDR and CDR2 SFDVKD come from the germline V gene. The CDR3 reads CATSDLGAAGQDNEQFF. The DNA for the CDR3 is TGTGCCACCAGTGATTTGGGGGCCGCGGGTCAAGACAATGAGCAGTTCTTC.

The rearrangement joins TRBV15 to TRBJ2-7; TRBD1 agrees at 9 bases. Germline CDR1 reads LNHNV; CDR2 reads YYDKDF (reference sequence). This CDR3 has 17 amino acids. V shed 0 bases and J 2 bases; nucleotides not matched to a gene: 8. CDR3 nucleotide sequence: TGTGCCACCAGCAGAGAGGAAGGCGGGACAGGGACCTACGAGCAGTACTTC. Protein: CATSREEGGTGTYEQYF.

As to this clonotype: A clone one base away is much larger, so this may be a read error. This chain uses TRBV14 with TRBJ2-7; D is unclear. The CDR3 loop spans 16 amino acids. The V gene's germline CDR1 is SGHDN and CDR2 FVKESK. Deletions cut 8 bases from V and 6 bases from J, with 26 bases between. This CDR3 reads CASSPPDGRPDGEQYF. CDR3 nucleotides: TGTGCCAGCTCACCACCTGATGGACGACCCGATGGCGAGCAGTACTTC.

The chain links TRBV12-3 or TRBV12-4 to TRBJ1-5; tentative D call: TRBD1 (6 bases). Trimming pared 0 bases from V and 1 base from J, leaving 10 bases between. This CDR3 is built from 16 residues. DNA of the CDR3: TGTGCCAGCAGTTTAGCGGGGGCAGTGAGCAATCAGCCCCAGCATTTT. Translated, it gives CASSLAGAVSNQPQHF.

J is TRBJ2-5 and V is TRBV24-1, with TRBD1 matching 12 bases. Germline lookup yields CDR1 KGHDR and CDR2 SFDVKD. This CDR3 contains 17 residues. With 3 bases clipped from V and 5 bases from J, the junction kept 9 bases outside the gene matches. Written as DNA, the CDR3 is TGTGCCACCAGTGATCCAGGGACAGGGGGCAACGGGGAGACCCAGTACTTC. Translation: CATSDPGTGGNGETQYF.

The chain is built from TRBV19 and TRBJ2-5; 7 bases fit TRBD2. The CDR3 extends over 14 amino acids. V lost 3 bases and J lost 2; bases outside the gene matches: 3. Looked up from germline, CDR1 is LNHDA and CDR2 is SQIVND (reference sequence). CDR3 bases: TGTGCCAGTAGTATCCTAGCGGCACAAGAGACCCAGTACTTC. This translates into CASSILAAQETQYF.

The chain recombines TRBV9 with TRBJ1-2; maybe TRBD1 (5 bases). The CDR3 is made up of 14 amino acids. V lost 0 bases and J 2 bases, leaving 8 bases between the germline ends. Germline V gene lookup returns CDR1 SGDLS and CDR2 YYNGEE. The chain's CDR3 is CASSVEAGNYGYTF. As DNA, the CDR3 is TGTGCCAGCAGCGTAGAGGCAGGGAACTATGGCTACACCTTC.

Note on this clonotype: One end of the junction does not line up with germline, which may come from a read error. The chain links TRBV7-3 to TRBJ2-7; 9 bases map to TRBD2. Germline V gives CDR1 SGHTA, CDR2 FQGTGA. The length of the CDR3 is 17 residues. CDR3 nucleotides: TGTGCCAGCAGCTTAAACCTAGCGGGGCACCACTCCTACGAGCAGTGCTTC. It codes for CASSLNLAGHHSYEQCF.

This clonotype was recorded a few times. This chain connects TRBV15 to TRBJ2-5; tentatively, D is TRBD1 (6 bases). The germline V and J ends were trimmed by 1 base and 2 bases, with 11 bases remaining between them. CDR3 length: 15 amino acids. Germline V gives CDR1 LNHNV, CDR2 YYDKDF (reference sequence). CDR3 region: CATSRVGQGQETQYF. CDR3 in DNA: TGTGCCACCAGCAGAGTAGGCCAGGGGCAAGAGACCCAGTACTTC.

There are many counts of this clonotype. The chain uses TRBV6-1 and TRBJ2-7; 11 bases align to TRBD1. CDR3 length equals 15 residues. The V and J ends lost 1 base and 3 bases, in that order; junction bases with no gene match: 2. Germline V gives CDR1 MNHNS, CDR2 SASEGT. The CDR3 DNA reads TGTGCCAGCAGTGAAGAGGGACAGGGGGGCTACGAGCAGTACTTC. Its protein product is CASSEEGQGGYEQYF.